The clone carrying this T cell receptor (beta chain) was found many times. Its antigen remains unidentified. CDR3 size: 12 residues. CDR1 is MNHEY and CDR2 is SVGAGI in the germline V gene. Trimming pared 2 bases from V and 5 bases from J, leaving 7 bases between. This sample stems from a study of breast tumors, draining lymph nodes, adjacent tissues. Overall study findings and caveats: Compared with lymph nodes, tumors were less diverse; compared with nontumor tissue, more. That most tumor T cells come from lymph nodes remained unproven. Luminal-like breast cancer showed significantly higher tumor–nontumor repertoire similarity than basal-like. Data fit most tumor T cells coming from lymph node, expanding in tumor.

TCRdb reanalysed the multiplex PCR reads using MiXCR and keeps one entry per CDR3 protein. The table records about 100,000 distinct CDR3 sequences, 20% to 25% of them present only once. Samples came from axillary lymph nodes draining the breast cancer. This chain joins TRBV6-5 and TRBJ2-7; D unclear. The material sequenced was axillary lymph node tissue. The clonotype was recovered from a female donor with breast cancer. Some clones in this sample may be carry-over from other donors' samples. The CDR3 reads CASSYGGNEQYF. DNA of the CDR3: TGTGCCAGCAGTTACGGTGGAAACGAGCAGTACTTC.